The T cell receptor (beta chain) described here comes from a study of CXCR3-negative and CXCR3-positive naive CD8 T cells. CDR3 length equals 16 residues. The germline CDR1 and CDR2 sequences are LGHNA and YSLEER. Those CD8+ T cells considered naive were CD45RO-CCR7+CD27+CD95-. Libraries of TRB cDNA were made by 5' RACE and carried UMIs. Using the 5' RACE reads, TCRdb records one entry per CDR3 protein without DNA. The listing records fewer than 95,000 distinct CDR3 sequences. V usage is TRBV4-3 and J usage is TRBJ1-6; TCRdb returns TRBD1, unconfirmable since there is no DNA. The sequencing sample was made of naive CXCR3- CD8+ T cells from blood. Subset here: CD45RO-CCR7+CD27+CD95- naive CD8+ T cells lacking CXCR3 (TNR3-). The receptor was derived from a human donor in good health. Some clones in this sample may be carry-over from other donors' samples. The CDR3: CASSQGTGGGNSPLHF.